This T cell receptor (beta chain) was found in a study of shared clonotypes between healthy human individuals. Study observations and caveats: Blood was the only sampled material, and tissue repertoires likely differ. Larger richness was generally estimated for naive than memory subsets. Sharing of clonotypes among donors was expected to vary with sequencing depth.

On this clone itself: What it binds is not known.

The CDR3 length is 18 residues. Trimming removed 0 bases at V and 4 bases at J, with 20 bases between. Germline V gives CDR1 SGHRS, CDR2 YFSETQ. Per the study methods: Junction-only immunoSEQ data arrived without quality scores, meaning filtering differed. Clones were sequenced by immunoSEQ multiplex PCR, and TCRdb holds only the in-frame ones, with some missing. From that table come the V and J calls and clone size; the DNA was used to work out D and trimming. Altogether about 2.4 million clones are present, 93% being singletons, with the ten largest covering around 0.4%. This TCR was recovered from a man between 18 and 29 years old in good health. Some clones in this sample may be carry-over from other donors' samples. Sequenced sample: naive CD4+ T cells from PBMCs. Noted subset: CD45RA+ positively selected. V is TRBV5-1 and J is TRBJ2-1; tentative D call: TRBD2 (6 bases). CDR3 nucleotides: TGCGCCAGCAGCTTGGAGTCAAATGTAGGAGGAGGGTACAATGAGCAGTTCTTC. Amino acids: CASSLESNVGGGYNEQFF.